Listed below are T cell receptor beta chains from one sample, sequenced in a study of blood T cell repertoires in COVID-19. TCRdb's table, derived via immunoSEQ multiplex PCR, lists solely in-frame clones and lacks some. The data show about 160,000 clones, roughly nine tenths seen once. The material sequenced was peripheral blood. The receptors derive from a man aged 55-75 years with active or convalescent COVID-19. CDR3s include the opening cysteine and the closing phenylalanine or tryptophan. Fields, in order: clone size, V gene, D gene, J gene, CDR3 DNA, CDR3 protein. D genes are given only for firm matches. A row's size may be missing; if present it is once, few, many or a size class.

clone_size: .
v_call: TRBV6-1
d_call: TRBD2
j_call: TRBJ2-1
cdr3_nt: TGTGCCAGCAGCGAAGCGGGAGGGGTGGGGAATGAGCAGTTCTTC
cdr3_aa: CASSEAGGVGNEQFF

clone_size: once
v_call: TRBV24-1
d_call: .
j_call: TRBJ2-7
cdr3_nt: TGTGCCACCAATTACGGCAGGGGCTACGAGCAGTACTTC
cdr3_aa: CATNYGRGYEQYF

clone_size: few
v_call: TRBV19
d_call: .
j_call: TRBJ1-5
cdr3_nt: TGTGCCAGTAGTAATCCCTATCAGCCCCAGCATTTT
cdr3_aa: CASSNPYQPQHF

clone_size: .
v_call: TRBV3-1/TRBV3-2
d_call: .
j_call: TRBJ1-1
cdr3_nt: TGTGCCAGCAGCCGACAGAACACTGAAGCTTTCTTT
cdr3_aa: CASSRQNTEAFF

clone_size: .
v_call: TRBV30
d_call: .
j_call: TRBJ1-4
cdr3_nt: TGTGCCTGGAGTGCCGGGAACGCTGAAAAACTGTTTTTT
cdr3_aa: CAWSAGNAEKLFF

clone_size: .
v_call: TRBV6-5
d_call: TRBD1
j_call: TRBJ1-2
cdr3_nt: TGTGCCAGCAGTTACCGCCGGACAGGGGGGCACTATGGCTACACCTTC
cdr3_aa: CASSYRRTGGHYGYTF

clone_size: once
v_call: TRBV6-5
d_call: .
j_call: TRBJ1-1
cdr3_nt: TGTGCCAGCAGTTACCCCTCACGAGGGGGGGACACTGAAGCTTTCTTT
cdr3_aa: CASSYPSRGGDTEAFF

clone_size: .
v_call: TRBV7-2
d_call: TRBD2
j_call: TRBJ2-7
cdr3_nt: TGTGCCAGCAGCTTAGGACTAGCGGGACCCTACGAGCAGTACTTC
cdr3_aa: CASSLGLAGPYEQYF

clone_size: few
v_call: TRBV11-2
d_call: .
j_call: TRBJ1-4
cdr3_nt: TGTGCCAGCAGCTTTTTACAGGGTAATGAAAAACTGTTTTTT
cdr3_aa: CASSFLQGNEKLFF

clone_size: .
v_call: TRBV6-5
d_call: .
j_call: TRBJ1-2
cdr3_nt: TGTGCCAGCAGTTACTCGCCCCAGGGGCGAGGCTACACCTTC
cdr3_aa: CASSYSPQGRGYTF

clone_size: .
v_call: TRBV12-3/TRBV12-4
d_call: .
j_call: TRBJ2-5
cdr3_nt: TGTGCCAGCAGTTTACTTCGGGAGACCCAGTACTTC
cdr3_aa: CASSLLRETQYF

clone_size: .
v_call: TRBV19
d_call: .
j_call: TRBJ1-3
cdr3_nt: TGTGCCAGTAGGCATATGGACACGACTGGAAACACCATATATTTT
cdr3_aa: CASRHMDTTGNTIYF

clone_size: .
v_call: TRBV5-1
d_call: TRBD1
j_call: TRBJ1-2
cdr3_nt: TGCGCCAGCAGCTTCGAGGGGGCGGGTGGCTACACCTTC
cdr3_aa: CASSFEGAGGYTF

clone_size: once
v_call: TRBV19
d_call: TRBD2
j_call: TRBJ2-2
cdr3_nt: TGTGCCAGTAATCGGCTAGCGGGGGCGAACACCGGGGAGCTGTTTTTT
cdr3_aa: CASNRLAGANTGELFF

clone_size: .
v_call: TRBV12-3/TRBV12-4
d_call: .
j_call: TRBJ1-5
cdr3_nt: TGTGCCAGCAGTTGGGGGCAACAGCCCCAGCATTTT
cdr3_aa: CASSWGQQPQHF

clone_size: .
v_call: TRBV27
d_call: .
j_call: TRBJ2-5
cdr3_nt: TGTGCCAGCAGGGAGTACGTCAACGTAGAGACCCAGTACTTC
cdr3_aa: CASREYVNVETQYF

clone_size: .
v_call: TRBV10-1
d_call: TRBD1
j_call: TRBJ1-6
cdr3_nt: TGCGCCAGCAGTGATGGGACAGGGAATTCACCCCTCCACTTT
cdr3_aa: CASSDGTGNSPLHF

clone_size: .
v_call: TRBV5-6
d_call: .
j_call: TRBJ1-3
cdr3_nt: TGTGCCAGCAGCTTGGGACAGTTAGGAAACACCATATATTTT
cdr3_aa: CASSLGQLGNTIYF

clone_size: .
v_call: TRBV27
d_call: TRBD1
j_call: TRBJ1-6
cdr3_nt: TGTGCCAGCAGTACACCGAGAGGGGACAGGGATAATTCACCCCTCCACTTT
cdr3_aa: CASSTPRGDRDNSPLHF

clone_size: .
v_call: TRBV27
d_call: .
j_call: TRBJ1-1
cdr3_nt: TGTGCCAGCAGTTCTGACCAGGTGATGAACACTGAAGCTTTCTTT
cdr3_aa: CASSSDQVMNTEAFF

clone_size: .
v_call: TRBV28
d_call: TRBD2
j_call: TRBJ2-7
cdr3_nt: TGTGCCAGCAGTCTACTAGCGGGAGTAGTGCAGCAGTACTTC
cdr3_aa: CASSLLAGVVQQYF

clone_size: .
v_call: TRBV28
d_call: .
j_call: TRBJ2-1
cdr3_nt: TGTGCCAGCAGTTTATCTGTGAGGGGAGGCAATGAGCAGTTCTTC
cdr3_aa: CASSLSVRGGNEQFF

clone_size: .
v_call: TRBV27
d_call: .
j_call: TRBJ2-1
cdr3_nt: TGTGCCAGCAGTTTACAGGGCTACAATGAGCAGTTCTTC
cdr3_aa: CASSLQGYNEQFF

clone_size: .
v_call: TRBV19
d_call: .
j_call: TRBJ1-2
cdr3_nt: TGTGCCAGTACCCTCGGCCAGGGGAACTATGGCTACACCTTC
cdr3_aa: CASTLGQGNYGYTF

clone_size: .
v_call: TRBV5-1
d_call: TRBD1
j_call: TRBJ1-2
cdr3_nt: TGCGCCAGCAGCGGGGGACAGGGAGAATCTAACTATGGCTACACCTTC
cdr3_aa: CASSGGQGESNYGYTF

clone_size: .
v_call: TRBV29-1
d_call: .
j_call: TRBJ2-1
cdr3_nt: TGCAGCGTTGAACTCAGCGGAAGCTCCTACAATGAGCAGTTCTTC
cdr3_aa: CSVELSGSSYNEQFF

clone_size: .
v_call: TRBV13
d_call: .
j_call: TRBJ1-1
cdr3_nt: TGTGCCAGCAGCTTAGTCGGAGATACTGAAGCTTTCTTT
cdr3_aa: CASSLVGDTEAFF

clone_size: .
v_call: TRBV7-9
d_call: .
j_call: TRBJ2-5
cdr3_nt: TGTGCCAGCAGCTTTCTCCCCCGGGGAGCCGGAGAGACCCAGTACTTC
cdr3_aa: CASSFLPRGAGETQYF

clone_size: few
v_call: TRBV6-5
d_call: TRBD1
j_call: TRBJ1-1
cdr3_nt: TGTGCCAGCAGGAGAGGGGGCGAGAACACTGAAGCTTTCTTT
cdr3_aa: CASRRGGENTEAFF

clone_size: .
v_call: TRBV6-1
d_call: TRBD1
j_call: TRBJ1-1
cdr3_nt: TGTGCCAGCATTTTGACAGGGGCGAGTCTTGAAGCTTTCTTT
cdr3_aa: CASILTGASLEAFF

clone_size: few
v_call: TRBV6-1
d_call: .
j_call: TRBJ1-2
cdr3_nt: TGTGCCAGCAGTGATGGTCCCAGGGATGGTGGCTACACCTTC
cdr3_aa: CASSDGPRDGGYTF

clone_size: .
v_call: TRBV6-1
d_call: TRBD1
j_call: TRBJ1-2
cdr3_nt: TGTGCCAGCAGTGAAGCTGAGACAGGGTACTATGGCTACACCTTC
cdr3_aa: CASSEAETGYYGYTF

clone_size: .
v_call: TRBV5-4
d_call: .
j_call: TRBJ1-3
cdr3_nt: TGTGCCAGCAGCTCCAGGGTGACTGGAAACACCATATATTTT
cdr3_aa: CASSSRVTGNTIYF

clone_size: .
v_call: TRBV7-2
d_call: .
j_call: TRBJ1-2
cdr3_nt: TGTGCCAGCAGCTTAGTACAGGGTAGTGGCTACACCTTC
cdr3_aa: CASSLVQGSGYTF

clone_size: .
v_call: TRBV28
d_call: .
j_call: TRBJ1-1
cdr3_nt: TGTGCCAGCAGTAAACGACAGGTTGGTACTGAAGCTTTCTTT
cdr3_aa: CASSKRQVGTEAFF

clone_size: .
v_call: TRBV3-1/TRBV3-2
d_call: TRBD2
j_call: TRBJ2-1
cdr3_nt: TGTGCCAGCAGCCAATTATACGGGAGGGAGGGTAACAATGAGCAGTTCTTC
cdr3_aa: CASSQLYGREGNNEQFF

clone_size: few
v_call: TRBV6-5
d_call: .
j_call: TRBJ1-5
cdr3_nt: TGTGCCAGCAGTTTTGACAGTATGGGCAATCAGCCCCAGCATTTT
cdr3_aa: CASSFDSMGNQPQHF

clone_size: .
v_call: TRBV21-1
d_call: .
j_call: TRBJ2-3
cdr3_nt: TGTGCCAGAAGCCACCGGGGGGCCTGTGCAGATACGCAGTATTTT
cdr3_aa: CARSHRGACADTQYF

clone_size: .
v_call: TRBV19
d_call: TRBD1
j_call: TRBJ1-5
cdr3_nt: TGTGCCAGTAGTTCAGACAGGGGCTCGGTACAGCCCCAGCATTTT
cdr3_aa: CASSSDRGSVQPQHF

clone_size: few
v_call: TRBV6-5
d_call: .
j_call: TRBJ2-5
cdr3_nt: TGTGCCAGCAGTTCTGCGGGGCGGGAAGAGACCCAGTACTTC
cdr3_aa: CASSSAGREETQYF

clone_size: once
v_call: TRBV6-5
d_call: TRBD1
j_call: TRBJ2-7
cdr3_nt: TGTGCCAGCAGACAGGGGCCCTCTCCCGCGCAGTACTTC
cdr3_aa: CASRQGPSPAQYF

clone_size: once
v_call: TRBV19
d_call: TRBD1
j_call: TRBJ1-1
cdr3_nt: TGTGCCAGTAGTCCACATAGGACAGGGGGCACGAGGACTGAAGCTTTCTTT
cdr3_aa: CASSPHRTGGTRTEAFF

clone_size: .
v_call: TRBV29-1
d_call: TRBD2
j_call: TRBJ2-3
cdr3_nt: TGCAGCGTTGGTCCTAGCGGGACTAGCACAGATACGCAGTATTTT
cdr3_aa: CSVGPSGTSTDTQYF

clone_size: .
v_call: TRBV7-2
d_call: .
j_call: TRBJ1-1
cdr3_nt: TGTGCCAGCAGCTTACTAATGAACACTGAAGCTTTCTTT
cdr3_aa: CASSLLMNTEAFF

clone_size: .
v_call: TRBV6-5
d_call: .
j_call: TRBJ2-1
cdr3_nt: TGTGCCAGCAGCTTACTTGATGAGCAGTTCTTC
cdr3_aa: CASSLLDEQFF

clone_size: .
v_call: TRBV6-4
d_call: .
j_call: TRBJ2-2
cdr3_nt: TGTGCCAGCAGACCCGAGGACACCGGGGAGCTGTTTTTT
cdr3_aa: CASRPEDTGELFF

clone_size: .
v_call: TRBV19
d_call: .
j_call: TRBJ2-2
cdr3_nt: TGTGCCAGTAGTATGAGCGCGAACACCGGGGAGCTGTTTTTT
cdr3_aa: CASSMSANTGELFF

clone_size: .
v_call: TRBV4-1
d_call: .
j_call: TRBJ1-2
cdr3_nt: TGCGCCAGCAGCCCTGGGCCAAAACAGGGTTATGGCTACACCTTC
cdr3_aa: CASSPGPKQGYGYTF

clone_size: .
v_call: TRBV29-1
d_call: .
j_call: TRBJ2-2
cdr3_nt: TGCAGCGTTGGGGCCCTGGCCGGGGAGCTGTTTTTT
cdr3_aa: CSVGALAGELFF

clone_size: .
v_call: TRBV4-2
d_call: .
j_call: TRBJ1-1
cdr3_nt: TGTGCCAGCAGCCAAGATCTGGGCGCTATGAACACTGAAGCTTTCTTT
cdr3_aa: CASSQDLGAMNTEAFF

clone_size: once
v_call: TRBV11-2
d_call: TRBD1
j_call: TRBJ1-5
cdr3_nt: TGTGCCAGCAGCTTAGAAGGTGGTGCAGGGGGGAATCAGCCCCAGCATTTT
cdr3_aa: CASSLEGGAGGNQPQHF

clone_size: few
v_call: TRBV7-6
d_call: .
j_call: TRBJ2-7
cdr3_nt: TGTGCCAGCAGCTTAGAAGCAGGGAACTCCTACGAGCAGTACTTC
cdr3_aa: CASSLEAGNSYEQYF

clone_size: .
v_call: TRBV5-4
d_call: .
j_call: TRBJ2-5
cdr3_nt: TGTGCCACCAACGGGGGAGGGACACAAGAGACCCAGTACTTC
cdr3_aa: CATNGGGTQETQYF

clone_size: .
v_call: TRBV6-6
d_call: .
j_call: TRBJ1-1
cdr3_nt: TGTGCCAGCGGCACAGGGAACACTGAAGCTTTCTTT
cdr3_aa: CASGTGNTEAFF

clone_size: .
v_call: TRBV6-5
d_call: TRBD1
j_call: TRBJ1-2
cdr3_nt: TGTGCCAGCAGTCACGCTAAGGGGGCTAGCTATGGCTACACCTTC
cdr3_aa: CASSHAKGASYGYTF